These 22 T cell receptor beta chains were all obtained from the same sample, sequenced in a study of identical twins. TCRdb reprocessed the 5' RACE reads with MiXCR, giving one entry per CDR3 protein. This sample has 750,000 to 950,000 distinct CDR3 sequences, with over 9% found just once. This sample also belongs to another study, concerning yellow fever vaccine responses in identical twins.

Sequenced input: PBMCs. These receptors were taken from a woman aged 18-29 years in good health.

This clonotype was observed once. The chain links TRBV7-9 to TRBJ2-3; D unresolved. V lost 6 bases to trimming and J lost 3 bases, with 19 bases between them. The CDR3 length is 16 residues. Per the germline V gene, CDR1 is SEHNR and CDR2 is FQNEAQ (reference sequence). The CDR3 loop is CASRESSGSGTDTQYF. As DNA, the CDR3 is TGTGCCAGCAGAGAATCGTCGGGTAGTGGGACAGATACGCAGTATTTT.

This chain joins TRBV27 and TRBJ2-7; D uncertain. Germline loops: CDR1 MNHEY, CDR2 SMNVEV (reference sequence). This CDR3 is built from 14 residues. The V end lost 5 bases, the J end lost 0 bases, and 11 bases lay between the germline ends. CDR3 sequence: CASSPRHSSYEQYV. Written as DNA, the CDR3 is TGTGCCAGCAGTCCAAGGCACAGCTCCTACGAGCAGTACGTC.

The V call is TRBV19, the J call TRBJ1-1, with 8 bases that match TRBD1. This CDR3 is 16 amino acids long. V was clipped by 10 bases and J by 1 base; unmatched bases: 14. From germline, CDR1 is LNHDA and CDR2 SQIVND (reference sequence). In DNA form, the CDR3 reads TGTGCCACCCAACGACAGGGGACGACGGGGAACACTGAAGCTTTCTTT. Translation: CATQRQGTTGNTEAFF.

This clonotype was seen only a few times. The CDR3 does not end in the conserved phenylalanine or tryptophan, so this is likely a read error. The chain employs TRBV7-3 and TRBJ2-7; 11 bases are a match to TRBD2. The CDR3 runs 15 residues. V gave up 5 bases and J gave up 2 bases; unmatched junction bases: 5. Germline assignment: CDR1 SGHTA and CDR2 FQGTGA. DNA for the CDR3: TGTGCCAGCAGCCCAGTAGCGGGAGGGACCTACGAGCAGTACTAC. Translating gives CASSPVAGGTYEQYY.

This clonotype was observed a single time. The V gene is TRBV14, the J gene TRBJ2-1; TRBD2 is a possible D gene (6 bases). Looked up from germline, CDR1 is SGHDN and CDR2 is FVKESK. V gave up 2 bases and J gave up 5 bases, with 13 bases separating them. This CDR3 region has 15 residues. In nucleotides, the CDR3 is TGTGCCAGCAGCCAATCGGGAGTTTATGACAATGAGCAGTTCTTC. Its protein is CASSQSGVYDNEQFF.

About this clonotype: This may be a read error, as it is one base from a much larger clone. This chain links TRBV20-1 with TRBJ2-5, with 14 bases that match TRBD2. The CDR3 is 13 amino acids. Germline CDR1 DFQATT, CDR2 SNEGSKA (reference sequence). V trimming: 5 bases; J trimming: 5 bases; junction bases outside the gene matches: 1. DNA for the CDR3: TGCAGTGCTGGGACTAGCGGGAGTGAGACCCAGTACTTC. The encoded protein is CSAGTSGSETQYF.

The chain recombines TRBV12-3 or TRBV12-4 with TRBJ2-4; D unclear. The CDR3 is made up of 11 amino acids. V was clipped by 5 bases and J by 10 bases, with 9 bases between them. CDR3 amino acids: CASSLRWIQYF. CDR3 nucleotide sequence: TGTGCCAGCAGTCTCCGGTGGATTCAGTACTTC.

This clonotype was seen more than once but under ten times. This sequence joins TRBV5-1 and TRBJ2-2; TRBD2 might be the D (5 bases). Germline V gene data show CDR1 as SGHRS and CDR2 as YFSETQ. V shed 4 bases and J shed 0 bases, with 13 bases lying between them. The CDR3 extends over 16 amino acids. Written as DNA, the CDR3 is TGCGCCAGCAGCCCCCGGACTGTGACGAACACCGGGGAGCTGTTTTTT. This codes for CASSPRTVTNTGELFF.

This clonotype was observed a handful of times. The chain couples TRBV6-2 or TRBV6-3 to TRBJ1-1; perhaps TRBD1 as D (5 bases). CDR1 MNHEY and CDR2 SVGEGT come from the germline V gene. The CDR3 is 14 amino acids. V was clipped by 8 bases and J by 6 bases, with 19 bases between them. In DNA, the CDR3 is TGTGCCAGCTCGTGGCGAACAGGTTCATCTGAAGCTTTCTTT. This gives the protein CASSWRTGSSEAFF.

This clonotype was counted ten times or more. The gene calls are TRBV27 and TRBJ1-5; D possibly corresponds to TRBD1 (5 bases). The CDR3 sequence is 16 residues long. Germline V gene lookup returns CDR1 MNHEY and CDR2 SMNVEV (reference sequence). V was pared by 5 bases and J by 0 bases, with 14 bases between. The CDR3 loop reads CASSQTIGGSNQPQHF. The DNA for the CDR3 is TGTGCCAGCAGTCAGACCATTGGGGGTAGCAATCAGCCCCAGCATTTT.

This clonotype was detected only a few times. CDR3 in amino acids: CSVAPSGSPTDTQYF. The CDR3 nucleotides read TGCAGCGTTGCCCCTAGCGGGAGTCCCACAGATACGCAGTATTTT. V is TRBV29-1 and J is TRBJ2-3; 10 nucleotides agree with TRBD2. The CDR3 has 15 residues. J was trimmed by 2 bases and V by 4 bases; bases with no gene match: 6. Germline CDR1 and CDR2: SQVTM and ANQGSEA.

This clonotype was seen at least ten times. The J gene is TRBJ1-1, the V gene TRBV27; no clear D gene. The V end lost 6 bases, the J end lost 4 bases, and 12 bases lay between the germline ends. Looked up from germline, CDR1 is MNHEY and CDR2 is SMNVEV (reference sequence). The CDR3 is 13 residues long. The CDR3 DNA reads TGTGCCAGCAGCACCGGCCATGTCACTGAAGCTTTCTTT. As protein: CASSTGHVTEAFF.

The rearrangement links TRBV7-8 to TRBJ2-5; D unresolved. CDR3 length: 13 amino acids. Trimming pared 5 bases from V and 5 bases from J, leaving 12 bases between. Germline loops: CDR1 SGHVS, CDR2 FQNEAQ. This CDR3 is CASSAYMTETQYF. Here the CDR3 DNA reads TGTGCCAGCAGCGCCTATATGACGGAGACCCAGTACTTC.

This clonotype appeared a few times. The chain combines TRBV4-1 with TRBJ1-1; no clear D gene. V lost 0 bases, J lost 0 bases, and 8 bases lay in between. CDR1 and CDR2 (germline): MGHRA, YSYEKL. The CDR3 loop spans 15 amino acids. The CDR3 bases are TGCGCCAGCAGCCAAGACTGGGCCATGAACACTGAAGCTTTCTTT. Its translation is CASSQDWAMNTEAFF.

The chain employs TRBV14 and TRBJ2-5; D not certain. The CDR3 length is 13 residues. From germline, CDR1 is SGHDN and CDR2 FVKESK. V gave up 0 bases and J gave up 4 bases, with 6 bases separating them. The DNA of the CDR3 is TGTGCCAGCAGCCAAGATTTTACAGAGACCCAGTACTTC. Translation: CASSQDFTETQYF. Filled out from reference TRBV14 and TRBJ2-5, the complete variable domain reads EAGVTQFPSHSVIEKGQTVTLRCDPISGHDNLYWYRRVMGKEIKFLLHFVKESKQDESGMPNNRFLAERTGGTYSTLKVQPAELEDSGVYFCASSQDFTETQYFGPGTRLLVL.

This clonotype has just a few counts. The chain couples TRBV11-2 to TRBJ2-5; 7 nucleotides agree with TRBD2. The trim removed 4 bases at V and 5 bases at J, leaving 16 bases unmatched. CDR3 length: 17 amino acids. Germline CDR1 reads SGHAT; CDR2 reads FQNNGV. The CDR3 spells CASSSPGAGASWETQYF. The DNA of the CDR3 is TGTGCCAGCAGCTCCCCTGGCGCGGGAGCCTCCTGGGAGACCCAGTACTTC.

This clonotype was seen at least ten times. The rearrangement joins TRBV10-2 to TRBJ2-5, with TRBD2 matching over 14 bases. V trimming: 7 bases; J trimming: 3 bases; junction bases outside the gene matches: 4. CDR1 and CDR2 (germline): WSHSY, SAAADI. The length of the CDR3 is 15 residues. The CDR3 spells CASKGLAGVEETQYF. DNA of the CDR3: TGCGCCAGCAAGGGACTAGCGGGAGTTGAAGAGACCCAGTACTTC.

This clonotype turned up a few times. The CDR3 spells CASSLLGAGIDEQFF. The DNA of the CDR3 is TGTGCCAGCAGCCTCTTGGGAGCGGGGATCGATGAGCAGTTCTTC. The chain recombines TRBV6-1 with TRBJ2-1; TRBD2 agrees at 7 bases. V was pared by 6 bases and J by 8 bases, with 13 bases of the junction left unmatched. Germline V gives CDR1 MNHNS, CDR2 SASEGT. This CDR3 has 15 amino acids.

The chain joins TRBV6-1 to TRBJ1-5, with a tentative D call TRBD1 (5 bases). This CDR3 has 15 residues. Germline-derived CDR1 and CDR2 are MNHNS and SASEGT. Trimming left V 5 bases short and J 7 bases short, with 18 bases between. CDR3: CASSTTPGISQPQHF. Here the CDR3 DNA reads TGTGCCAGCAGTACGACCCCAGGGATAAGCCAGCCCCAGCATTTT.

The chain links TRBV19 to TRBJ1-2; a weak D match, TRBD1 (5 bases). Trimming removed 3 bases from V and 2 bases from J, with 10 bases in between. Germline assignment: CDR1 LNHDA and CDR2 SQIVND (reference sequence). The CDR3 has 14 residues. CDR3 DNA sequence: TGTGCCAGTAGTATCATGGCAGGGAACTATGGCTACACCTTC. It encodes CASSIMAGNYGYTF.

This clonotype has ten or more counts. The V gene is TRBV12-3 or TRBV12-4, the J gene TRBJ1-3, with D hard to call. This CDR3 region has 13 residues. V was cut by 6 bases and J by 0 bases, with 6 bases left in between. CDR3 nucleotides: TGTGCCAGCAGGAAGAGCTCTGGAAACACCATATATTTT. Translation: CASRKSSGNTIYF.

The chain uses TRBV5-1 and TRBJ2-3; D unclear. The CDR3 covers 13 residues. Germline assignment: CDR1 SGHRS and CDR2 YFSETQ. The germline V and J ends were trimmed by 2 bases and 3 bases, with 7 bases remaining between them. The CDR3 protein is CASSFEETDTQYF. CDR3 DNA sequence: TGCGCCAGCAGCTTCGAGGAAACAGATACGCAGTATTTT.